The clone carrying this T cell receptor (beta chain) was detected once. Sequencing used immunoSEQ multiplex PCR; TCRdb keeps in-frame clones, though not all of them. The table lists more than 25,000 clones, about 85% of them singletons. The data stem from a study of control samples from healthy donors and cancer patients. Sequencing was done on a sample of formalin-fixed, paraffin-embedded tissue. This receptor was identified in a female donor with melanoma.

This CDR3 reads CASSLESGQPQHF. The CDR3, as DNA: TGTGCCAGCAGCTTAGAGTCTGGGCAGCCCCAGCATTTT. V is TRBV7-9 and J is TRBJ1-5; D unclear. The CDR3 length is 13 residues. Looked up from germline, CDR1 is SEHNR and CDR2 is FQNEAQ (reference sequence). Deletions cut 1 base from V and 7 bases from J, with 8 bases between.